The T cell receptor beta chain under discussion was sequenced for a study of cytomegalovirus exposure and HLA in healthy donors. PCR primers comprised 60 Vbeta and 13 Jbeta primers. The data were produced by immunoSEQ multiplex PCR, yet TCRdb's version contains in-frame clones alone and is incomplete. Among 150,000 to 200,000 clones, approximately 81% were seen once, and the ten largest hold less than 4.5%. This TCR derives from a man aged 45-65 years in good health and CMV-seronegative. The sample consisted of PBMCs.

The CDR3 is CAISESSGSGEQYF. CDR3 nucleotide sequence: TGTGCCATCAGTGAGTCCTCAGGATCTGGCGAGCAGTACTTC. The chain carries TRBV10-3 and TRBJ2-7, with D hard to call. The germline V and J ends were trimmed by 0 bases and 6 bases, with 12 bases remaining between them. The CDR3 sequence is 14 residues long. The germline V gene has CDR1 ENHRY and CDR2 SYGVKD.